Listed here is a single T cell receptor beta chain. The antigen it recognizes is unknown. The input lacks base qualities; no much larger clone sits a single base away. Only healthy Caucasian donors were included. The twin cohort comprised three pairs of female monozygotic twins, all aged roughly 18 to 30 years. Positive isolation kits from Invitrogen were used to isolate CD4+ and CD8+ T cell populations. The sample is drawn from a study of identical twins (dated by TCRdb to the mid-2010s). Study-level background: TCR alpha and beta repertoires from monozygotic twins, unrelated adults of various ages and cord blood were deep-sequenced to test whether fetal clonotypes persist. To rule out contamination, the twin experiments were replicated at different times with different library preparation protocols. Broader findings and caveats from the paper: In beta out-of-frame sequences, excess twin sharing was weaker, because having fewer shared sequences lowered the signal-to-noise ratio. Because the same donors could not be followed over many years, conclusions were based on cross-sectional statistical analysis. Out-of-frame TCR alpha sequences shared between twins showed an excess of low generation-probability sequences compared with coincidental sharing between unrelated individuals. Abundant cord blood beta clonotypes had fewer insertions, young adult naive repertoires showed a similar but weaker trend, and memory repertoires showed no such trend. Invariant T cells such as MAIT and iNKT could partly confound zero-insertion analyses, though diverse VJ usage argued against this for most clonotypes. In monozygotic twins, recombination models systematically underestimated out-of-frame TCR alpha sharing, but the models matched the sharing seen between unrelated individuals.

The library was prepared using 5' RACE. For sequencing, an Illumina HiSeq 2000 was employed. Template switching added a universal primer binding site, and the final cDNA carried a unique molecular identifier that allowed TCR cDNA molecules to be counted accurately. Specific primers in the conserved constant-segment region were used to synthesize first-strand cDNA for the TCR alpha and beta chains. Each cDNA library was double barcoded, with a SMART-Mk sample barcode plus Illumina barcodes, to control for contamination. Two successive PCR steps introduced TruSeq adapter sequences along with Illumina sample barcodes. The TCR alpha and beta cDNA libraries were sequenced on the Illumina HiSeq platform using custom primers. The study's processing was this. Unique molecular identifiers were extracted from raw reads with MiGEC, and CDR3 positions were determined with MiXCR. Recombination models were inferred per individual with the repgenHMM and IGoR tools using an EM algorithm. The analysis of shared clonotypes was done with the tcR package in R, with sharing normalized by the product of cloneset sizes. To study raw recombination without the effects of thymic and clonal selection, out-of-frame nonproductive sequences were analyzed. TCRdb reprocessing: public reads trimmed at Q25 with fastp, clones called with MiXCR, in-frame beta chains kept. One record per CDR3 amino acid sequence lists the most common genes and DNA. These V and J calls are TCRdb output, not the study's own analysis. Across this sample there are 350,000 or so distinct CDR3 sequences, with 12% seen only once. The ten largest make up around 6.9% of the sample.

In the germline V gene, CDR1 corresponds to MGHDK and CDR2 to SYGVNS. From its cysteine to its phenylalanine, the CDR3 spans 16 amino acids. Of the read, only the CDR3 DNA is kept; its 48 bases are in frame from base 1. The germline V and J ends show losses of 6 bases and 0 bases respectively, and no gene match explains 7 bases of the junction. The same sample was also studied in work on yellow fever vaccine responses in identical twins. The second paper further reports: The T cell response to vaccination in identical twins was reported by the authors to appear partly convergent and partly personalized. Focusing on identical twins, the study followed the T cell clones that responded to the vaccine, and did so with precision.

The chain was built from TRBV25-1 and TRBJ2-3, with 9 bases in between that match TRBD2. Sequencing was done on a sample of CD8+ T cells sorted from blood. This receptor was taken from a woman aged 18-29 years in good health. The CDR3 region reads CASREGTSLSTDTQYF. The sequenced DNA is TGTGCCAGCAGAGAGGGGACTAGCCTTAGCACAGATACGCAGTATTTT.